This entry lists 6 T cell receptor beta chains sequenced from one sample in a study of T cells in localized non-small cell lung cancer. Sequencing was performed with immunoSEQ multiplex PCR; in TCRdb, only in-frame clones are kept and a portion is missing. The data contain about 52,000 clones, around nine tenths of them singletons. Source: PBMCs, taken before any cancer treatment. These receptors were collected from a female donor with stage II lung adenocarcinoma.

This rearrangement joins TRBV2 to TRBJ1-4; 7 nucleotides agree with TRBD1. Germline V gene sequence: CDR1 SNHLY, CDR2 FYNNEI. The junction had 9 bases not matched to a gene; V was cut back by 7 bases and J by 4 bases. CDR3 length: 15 amino acids. The CDR3 DNA reads TGTGCCAGCACGGGGCAGGGGGGGAATAATGAAAAACTGTTTTTT. Translation: CASTGQGGNNEKLFF.

This chain links TRBV6-5 with TRBJ2-3; a weak D match, TRBD1 (5 bases). CDR3 length: 14 residues. Germline CDR1 is MNHEY and CDR2 is SVGAGI. Trimming removed 6 bases at V and 0 bases at J, with 10 bases between. The CDR3 sequence: CASRQAYSTDTQYF. In DNA form, the CDR3 reads TGTGCCAGCAGACAGGCCTACAGCACAGATACGCAGTATTTT.

A few counts support this clone. The chain uses TRBV5-5 and TRBJ1-5; D is unclear. The CDR3 totals 13 residues. Trimming left V 1 base short and J 4 bases short, with 6 bases between. Germline V CDR1 and CDR2: SGHKS, YYEKEE (reference sequence). This chain's CDR3 is CASSLSENQPQHF. DNA of the CDR3: TGTGCCAGCAGCTTGTCGGAGAATCAGCCCCAGCATTTT.

Comment on this clone: One end of the junction does not line up with germline, which may come from a read error. This chain uses TRBV27 with TRBJ1-6, with D perhaps matching TRBD1 (5 bases). This CDR3 region has 18 residues. The germline CDR1 and CDR2 sequences are MNHEY and SMNVEV (reference sequence). CDR3 bases: TGTGCCAGCAGCTTATCCCAGGGTCTGAGCTCCTATAATTCACCCCTCCACTTT. Amino acids: CASSLSQGLSSYNSPLHF.

This chain joins TRBV5-6 and TRBJ2-3, with TRBD1 matching over 9 bases. Germline lookup yields CDR1 SGHDT and CDR2 YYEEEE. CDR3 size: 15 residues. J was trimmed by 5 bases and V by 3 bases; bases with no gene match: 7. The CDR3 coding sequence is TGTGCCAGCAGCTATACAGGGGGCAAGGGAGATACGCAGTATTTT. Amino acid sequence: CASSYTGGKGDTQYF.

J is TRBJ1-2 and V is TRBV6-6; TRBD1 agrees at 12 bases. CDR3 length equals 16 residues. Trimming took 6 bases from V and 2 from J; bases not matched to a gene: 7. Germline CDR1 MNHNY, CDR2 SVGAGI (reference sequence). CDR3: CASRWPGQGANYGYTF. The CDR3 DNA sequence: TGTGCCAGCAGGTGGCCGGGACAGGGGGCCAACTATGGCTACACCTTC.